This T cell receptor beta chain comes out of a study of Ad26.COV2.S vaccination and SARS-CoV-2 variants. Generated by immunoSEQ multiplex PCR, the TCRdb table keeps only in-frame clones and is missing some. The sample lists about 100,000 clones, around 81% seen once, with 15% to 20% in the top ten. Study-wide results and limits: Among vaccine recipients, spike-specific TCR breadth exceeded that of placebo recipients. Breadth of non-spike TCRs did not differ between vaccinees and placebo recipients. Measurements of TCR breadth and depth may have given underestimates of the total T cell responses. Reportedly, after vaccination the spike-specific CD8+ and CD4+ T cell responses displayed substantial breadth.

Details on this clone: The antigen is undetermined.

The CDR3 extends over 14 amino acids. The V gene is TRBV21-1, the J gene TRBJ2-7; the D call in the table, TRBD1, was not verified against the DNA. TRBV21-1 is labeled a pseudogene. The sample in question was peripheral blood, obtained after recovery from COVID-19. The clonotype originates from a human donor who had recovered from COVID-19. DNA for the CDR3: TGTGCCAGACGCCCAAGGGACAGAGCCTACGAGCAGTACTTC. This encodes CARRPRDRAYEQYF.